The clone carrying this TCR beta chain was detected only once. As yet, its antigen is unknown. Addition of a universal primer site occurred through template switching, and cDNA carried unique molecular identifiers. TCRdb used MiXCR to reprocess the 5' RACE reads, holding one entry per CDR3 protein. The table includes more than 400,000 distinct CDR3 sequences, 13% to 15% detected once. CDR1 is MGHRA and CDR2 is YSYEKL in the germline V gene. The J segment lost 5 bases and the V segment lost 0 bases, leaving 7 bases of the junction unmatched. CDR3 length equals 17 residues. The sample belongs to a study of identical twins. Study-wide findings and caveats: Twin pairs had excess sharing that was weaker in beta out-of-frame sequences. Modelling approaches yielded underestimates of out-of-frame TCR alpha sharing between monozygotic twins.

In addition, the sample was reused for a study of yellow fever vaccine responses in identical twins.

Input material: CD4+ T cells sorted from blood. The sequence came from a woman aged 18-35 years in good health. The chain joins TRBV4-1 to TRBJ2-1; 10 bases line up with TRBD2. CDR3 protein: CASSQDRIAGGNNEQFF. The CDR3 DNA is TGCGCCAGCAGCCAAGACCGGATAGCGGGGGGTAACAATGAGCAGTTCTTC.